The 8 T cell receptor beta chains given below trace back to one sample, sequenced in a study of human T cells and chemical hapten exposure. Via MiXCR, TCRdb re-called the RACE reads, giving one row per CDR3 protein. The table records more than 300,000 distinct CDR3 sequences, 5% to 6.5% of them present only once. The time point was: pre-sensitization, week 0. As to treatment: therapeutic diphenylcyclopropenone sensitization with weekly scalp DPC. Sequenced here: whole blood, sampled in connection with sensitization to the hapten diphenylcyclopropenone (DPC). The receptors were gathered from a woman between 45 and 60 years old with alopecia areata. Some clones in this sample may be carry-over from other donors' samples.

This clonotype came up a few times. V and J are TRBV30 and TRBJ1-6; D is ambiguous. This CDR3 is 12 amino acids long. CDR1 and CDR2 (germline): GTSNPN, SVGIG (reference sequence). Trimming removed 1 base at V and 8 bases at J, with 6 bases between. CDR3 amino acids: CAWSEPHSPLHF. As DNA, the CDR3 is TGTGCCTGGAGTGAGCCCCATTCACCCCTCCACTTT.

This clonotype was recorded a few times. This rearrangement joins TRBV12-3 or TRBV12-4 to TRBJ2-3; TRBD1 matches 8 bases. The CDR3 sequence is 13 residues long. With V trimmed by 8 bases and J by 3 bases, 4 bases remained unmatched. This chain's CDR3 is CASGTGGTDTQYF. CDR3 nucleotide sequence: TGTGCCAGCGGGACAGGCGGAACAGATACGCAGTATTTT.

The CDR3 region is CASSSWTPTDTQYF. Written as DNA, the CDR3 is TGTGCCAGCAGCTCGTGGACACCCACAGATACGCAGTATTTT. The rearrangement joins TRBV7-2 to TRBJ2-3, with a weak D call TRBD1 (5 bases). The CDR3 consists of 14 residues. Between the trimmed V and J ends, which lost 4 bases and 2 bases, there was a span of 10 bases. Looked up from germline, CDR1 is SGHTA and CDR2 is FQGNSA.

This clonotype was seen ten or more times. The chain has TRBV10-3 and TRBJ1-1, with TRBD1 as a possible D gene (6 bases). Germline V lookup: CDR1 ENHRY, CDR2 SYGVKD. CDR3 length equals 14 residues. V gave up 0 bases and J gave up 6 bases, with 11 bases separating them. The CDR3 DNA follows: TGTGCCATCAGTGAGTCAAACAGGGTCGCTGAAGCTTTCTTT. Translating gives CAISESNRVAEAFF.

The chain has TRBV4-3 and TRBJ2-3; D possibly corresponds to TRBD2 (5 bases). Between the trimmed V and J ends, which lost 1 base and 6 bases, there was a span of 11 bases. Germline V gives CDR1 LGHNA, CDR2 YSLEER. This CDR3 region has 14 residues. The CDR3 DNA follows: TGCGCCAGCAGCCAAGTCCGAGGGTCCGATACGCAGTATTTT. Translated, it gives CASSQVRGSDTQYF.

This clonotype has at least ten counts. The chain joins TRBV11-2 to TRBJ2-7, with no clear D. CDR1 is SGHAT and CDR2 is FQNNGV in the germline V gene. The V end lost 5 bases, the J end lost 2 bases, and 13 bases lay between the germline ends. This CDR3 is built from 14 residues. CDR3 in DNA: TGTGCCAGCAGCCCCCCTCCCAATGCCTACGAGCAGTACTTC. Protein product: CASSPPPNAYEQYF.

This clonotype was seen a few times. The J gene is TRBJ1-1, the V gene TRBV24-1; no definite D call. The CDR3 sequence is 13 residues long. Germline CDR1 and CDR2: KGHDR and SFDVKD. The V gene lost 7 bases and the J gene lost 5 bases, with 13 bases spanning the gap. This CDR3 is CATSRAGRTEAFF. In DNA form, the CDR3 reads TGTGCCACCAGCCGGGCGGGTAGGACTGAAGCTTTCTTT.

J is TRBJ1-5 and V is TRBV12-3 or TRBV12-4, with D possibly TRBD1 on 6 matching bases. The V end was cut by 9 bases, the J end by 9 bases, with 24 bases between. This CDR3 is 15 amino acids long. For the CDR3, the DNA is TGTGCCAGTTTAGGGGGGCAGGCCCCGGTAAGGCCCCAGCATTTT. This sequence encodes CASLGGQAPVRPQHF.